This TCR beta chain comes out of a study of cytotoxic CD8 clonotypes in ibrutinib-treated CLL. Findings of the study overall: Baseline clonality exceeded age-matched healthy donors and tracked circulating CD8+ T-cell counts.

Points on this clone: Its antigen is currently unknown.

Using immunoSEQ multiplex PCR, the repertoire was profiled, and TCRdb retains in-frame clones only, with some absent. This table holds 300,000 to 400,000 clones, roughly 71% found once. The CDR3 spans 15 residues. The germline V gene has CDR1 MNHEY and CDR2 SVGAGI. Trimming took 5 bases from V and 5 from J, leaving 16 bases between them. This receptor was taken from a human donor with chronic lymphocytic leukemia. The chain joins TRBV6-5 to TRBJ1-5, with D tentatively TRBD1 (6 bases). The input for sequencing was PBMCs, taken after 36 months of ibrutinib treatment. The CDR3 DNA reads as TGTGCCAGCAGTGCAAGGGGGGGTCGAGATCAGCCCCAGCATTTT. Translating gives CASSARGGRDQPQHF.